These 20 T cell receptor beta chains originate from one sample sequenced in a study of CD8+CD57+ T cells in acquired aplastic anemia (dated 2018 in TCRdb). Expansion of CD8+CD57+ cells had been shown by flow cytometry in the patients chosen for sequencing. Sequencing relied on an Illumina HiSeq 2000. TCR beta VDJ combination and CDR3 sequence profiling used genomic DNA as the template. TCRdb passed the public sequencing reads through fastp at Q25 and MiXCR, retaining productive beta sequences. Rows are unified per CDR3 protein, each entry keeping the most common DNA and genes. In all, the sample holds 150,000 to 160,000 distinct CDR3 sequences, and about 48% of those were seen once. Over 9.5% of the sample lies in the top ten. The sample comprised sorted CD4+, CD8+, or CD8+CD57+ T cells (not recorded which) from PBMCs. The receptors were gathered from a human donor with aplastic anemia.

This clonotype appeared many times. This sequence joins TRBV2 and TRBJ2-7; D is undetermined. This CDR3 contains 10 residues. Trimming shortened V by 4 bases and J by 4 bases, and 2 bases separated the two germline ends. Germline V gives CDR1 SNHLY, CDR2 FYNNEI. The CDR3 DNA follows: TGTGCCAGCAGTGGGTACGAGCAGTACTTC. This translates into CASSGYEQYF.

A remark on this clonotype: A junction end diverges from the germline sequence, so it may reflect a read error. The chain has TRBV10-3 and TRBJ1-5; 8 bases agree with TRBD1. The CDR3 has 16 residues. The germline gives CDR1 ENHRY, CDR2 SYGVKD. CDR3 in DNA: TGTGCCAGCAGTCCTACCGGACAGGGACGGAACCAGCCCCAGCATTTT. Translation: CASSPTGQGRNQPQHF.

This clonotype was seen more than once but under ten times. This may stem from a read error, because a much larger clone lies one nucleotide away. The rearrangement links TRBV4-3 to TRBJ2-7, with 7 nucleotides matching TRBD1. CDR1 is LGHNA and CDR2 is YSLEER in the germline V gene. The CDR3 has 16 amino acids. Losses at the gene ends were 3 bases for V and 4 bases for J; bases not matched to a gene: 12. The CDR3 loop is CASSHDWAGGEYEQYF. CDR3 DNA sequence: TGCGCCAGCAGCCACGATTGGGCAGGGGGAGAGTACGAGCAGTACTTC.

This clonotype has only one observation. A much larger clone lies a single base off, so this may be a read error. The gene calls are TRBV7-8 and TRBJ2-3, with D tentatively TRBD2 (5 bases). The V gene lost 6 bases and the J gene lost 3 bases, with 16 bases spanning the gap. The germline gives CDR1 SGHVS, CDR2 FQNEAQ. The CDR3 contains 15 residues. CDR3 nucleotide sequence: TGTGCCAGCAGTGATGGGCGGGCCGGAACAGATACGCAGTATTTT. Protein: CASSDGRAGTDTQYF.

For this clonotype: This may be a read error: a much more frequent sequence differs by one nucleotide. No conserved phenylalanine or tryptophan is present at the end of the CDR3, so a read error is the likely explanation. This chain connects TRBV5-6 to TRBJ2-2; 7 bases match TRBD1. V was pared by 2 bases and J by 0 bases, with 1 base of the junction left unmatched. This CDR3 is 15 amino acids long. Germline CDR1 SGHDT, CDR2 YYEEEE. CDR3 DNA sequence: TGTGCCAGCAGCTTCGGGACAGCGAACACCGGGGAGCTGTTTCTT. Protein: CASSFGTANTGELFL.

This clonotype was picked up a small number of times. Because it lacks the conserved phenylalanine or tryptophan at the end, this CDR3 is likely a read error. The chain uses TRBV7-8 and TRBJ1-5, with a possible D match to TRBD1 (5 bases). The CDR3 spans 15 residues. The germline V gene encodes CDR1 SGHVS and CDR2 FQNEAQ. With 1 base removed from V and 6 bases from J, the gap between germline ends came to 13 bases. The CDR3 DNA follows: TGTGCCAGCAGCTTAGGAATGGGGGGAGGTCAGCCCCAGCATCTT. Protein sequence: CASSLGMGGGQPQHL.

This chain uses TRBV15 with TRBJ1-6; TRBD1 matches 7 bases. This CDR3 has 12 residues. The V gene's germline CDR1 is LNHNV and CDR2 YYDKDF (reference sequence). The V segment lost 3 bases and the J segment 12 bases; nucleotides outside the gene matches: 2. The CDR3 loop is CATSSAGGPLHF. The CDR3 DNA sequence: TGTGCCACCAGCAGCGCAGGGGGACCCCTCCACTTT.

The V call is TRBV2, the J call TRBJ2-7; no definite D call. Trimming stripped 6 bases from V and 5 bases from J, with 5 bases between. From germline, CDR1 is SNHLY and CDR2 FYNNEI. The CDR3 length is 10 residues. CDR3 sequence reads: CASRLDEQYF. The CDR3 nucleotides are TGTGCCAGCAGGCTAGACGAGCAGTACTTC.

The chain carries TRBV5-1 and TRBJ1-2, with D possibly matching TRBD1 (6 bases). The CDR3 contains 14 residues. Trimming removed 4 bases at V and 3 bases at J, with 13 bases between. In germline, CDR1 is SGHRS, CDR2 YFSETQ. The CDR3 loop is CASSPRAGDYGYTF. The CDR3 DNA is TGCGCCAGCAGCCCCCGGGCAGGGGACTATGGCTACACCTTC.

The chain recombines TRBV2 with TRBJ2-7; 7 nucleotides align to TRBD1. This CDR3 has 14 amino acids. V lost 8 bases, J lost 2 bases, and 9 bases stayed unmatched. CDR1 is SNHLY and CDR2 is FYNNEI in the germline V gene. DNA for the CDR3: TGTGCCAGCCCTAAGGACAGGCGCACCTACGAGCAGTACTTC. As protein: CASPKDRRTYEQYF. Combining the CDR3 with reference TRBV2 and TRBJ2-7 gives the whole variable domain EPEVTQTPSHQVTQMGQEVILRCVPISNHLYFYWYRQILGQKVEFLVSFYNNEISEKSEIFDDQFSVERPDGSNFTLKIRSTKLEDSAMYFCASPKDRRTYEQYFGPGTRLTVT.

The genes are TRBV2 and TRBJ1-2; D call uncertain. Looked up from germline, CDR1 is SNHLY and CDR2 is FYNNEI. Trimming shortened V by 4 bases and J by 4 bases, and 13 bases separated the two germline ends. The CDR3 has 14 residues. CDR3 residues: CASSAYSRLYGYTF. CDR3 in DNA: TGTGCCAGCAGTGCTTACAGCCGACTCTATGGCTACACCTTC.

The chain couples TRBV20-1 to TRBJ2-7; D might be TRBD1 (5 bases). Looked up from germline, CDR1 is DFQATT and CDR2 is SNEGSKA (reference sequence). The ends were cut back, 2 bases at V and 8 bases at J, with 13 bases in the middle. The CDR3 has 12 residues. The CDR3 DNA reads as TGCAGTGCTAGAAAGCAGGGTAGGAAGCAGTACTTC. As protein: CSARKQGRKQYF.

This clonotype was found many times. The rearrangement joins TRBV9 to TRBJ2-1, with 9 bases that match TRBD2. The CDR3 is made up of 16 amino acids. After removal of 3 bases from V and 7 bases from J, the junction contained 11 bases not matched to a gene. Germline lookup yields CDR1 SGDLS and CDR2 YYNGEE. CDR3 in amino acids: CASSASGGGAKNEQFF. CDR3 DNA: TGTGCCAGCAGCGCCAGTGGCGGGGGGGCTAAGAATGAGCAGTTCTTC.

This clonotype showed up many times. CDR3 sequence: CASSSRGGPANEQFF. The CDR3 bases are TGTGCCAGCAGCAGTCGCGGGGGGCCGGCCAATGAGCAGTTCTTC. The chain recombines TRBV13 with TRBJ2-1; 8 bases map to TRBD2. CDR3 length: 15 residues. The trim removed 5 bases at V and 6 bases at J, leaving 9 bases unmatched. Germline V gene sequence: CDR1 PRHDT, CDR2 FYEKMQ (reference sequence).

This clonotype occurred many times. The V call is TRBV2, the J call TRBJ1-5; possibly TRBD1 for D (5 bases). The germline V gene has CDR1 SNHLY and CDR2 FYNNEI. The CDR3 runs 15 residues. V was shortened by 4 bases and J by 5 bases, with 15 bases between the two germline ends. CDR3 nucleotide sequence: TGTGCCAGCAGTGCAGGGCCAGAAGGGTATCAGCCCCAGCATTTT. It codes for CASSAGPEGYQPQHF.

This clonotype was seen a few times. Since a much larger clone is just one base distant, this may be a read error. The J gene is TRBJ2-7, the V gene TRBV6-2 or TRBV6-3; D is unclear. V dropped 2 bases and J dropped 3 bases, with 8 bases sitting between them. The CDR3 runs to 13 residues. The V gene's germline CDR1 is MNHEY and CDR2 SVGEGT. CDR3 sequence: CASSYGQRYEQYF. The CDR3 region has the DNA TGTGCCAGCAGTTACGGCCAGCGCTACGAGCAGTACTTC.

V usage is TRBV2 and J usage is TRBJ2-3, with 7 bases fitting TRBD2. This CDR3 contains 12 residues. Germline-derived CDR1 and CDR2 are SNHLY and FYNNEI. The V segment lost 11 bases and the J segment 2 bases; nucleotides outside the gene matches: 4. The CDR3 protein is CAPGGITDTQYF. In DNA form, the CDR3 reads TGTGCCCCCGGGGGGATCACAGATACGCAGTATTTT.

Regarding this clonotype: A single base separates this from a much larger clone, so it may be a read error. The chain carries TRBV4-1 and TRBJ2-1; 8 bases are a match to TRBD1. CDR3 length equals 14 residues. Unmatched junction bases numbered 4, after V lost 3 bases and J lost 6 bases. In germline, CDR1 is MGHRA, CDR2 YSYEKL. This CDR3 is CASSQETGANEQFF. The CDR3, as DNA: TGCGCCAGCAGCCAGGAGACAGGGGCCAATGAGCAGTTCTTC.

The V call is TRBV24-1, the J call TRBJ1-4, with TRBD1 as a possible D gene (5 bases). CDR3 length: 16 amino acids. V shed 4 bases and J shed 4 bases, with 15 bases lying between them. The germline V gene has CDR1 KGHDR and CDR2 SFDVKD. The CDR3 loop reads CATSDSGRTHNEKLFF. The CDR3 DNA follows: TGTGCCACCAGTGACTCGGGACGGACCCATAATGAAAAACTGTTTTTT.

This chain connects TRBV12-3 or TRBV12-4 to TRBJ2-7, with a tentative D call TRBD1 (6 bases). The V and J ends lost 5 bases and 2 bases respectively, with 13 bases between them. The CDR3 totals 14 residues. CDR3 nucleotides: TGTGCCAGCAGTGATAGGACAGTAGCCTACGAGCAGTACTTC. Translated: CASSDRTVAYEQYF.